Below are 30 T cell receptor beta chains sequenced from a single sample in a study of blood T cell repertoires in COVID-19 (dated by TCRdb to about 2020). To prepare the library, the immunoSEQ multiplex PCR assay was applied. This is the immuneACCESS table as TCRdb keeps it, with only in-frame sequences that have V and J called. A part of the clones is gone; compared with another copy, unresolved V genes explain less than half, and the rest is unexplained. For this sample the table gives over 200,000 clones, of which 85% to 90% were detected only once. Over 3% of the sample is taken by the ten largest. The sequenced sample consisted of PBMCs or T cells enriched from blood (not recorded which). The receptors stem from a woman aged 50 to 60 in a cohort exposed to, infected with or recovered from COVID-19 (not recorded which).

The rearrangement links TRBV3-1 (or the pseudogene TRBV3-2) to TRBJ1-2; D not resolved. This CDR3 is built from 14 residues. Looked up from germline, CDR1 is LGHDT and CDR2 is YNNKEL (reference sequence). Between the trimmed V and J ends, which lost 1 base and 7 bases, there was a span of 13 bases. CDR3 sequence reads: CASSQASGWGGYTF. As DNA, the CDR3 is TGTGCCAGCAGCCAAGCAAGCGGTTGGGGTGGCTACACCTTC.

CDR3 sequence (DNA): TGTGCCAGCAGCGCGCAAACTAACTATGGCTACACCTTC. Protein: CASSAQTNYGYTF. The rearrangement links TRBV5-4 to TRBJ1-2; unclear D gene. The CDR3 spans 13 residues. Trimming pared 4 bases from V and 0 bases from J, leaving 7 bases between. In germline, CDR1 is SGHNT, CDR2 YYREEE (reference sequence).

The rearrangement joins TRBV5-1 to TRBJ2-7, with D perhaps matching TRBD2 (5 bases). In germline, CDR1 is SGHRS, CDR2 YFSETQ. V was trimmed by 5 bases and J by 3 bases, leaving 21 bases between them. CDR3 length equals 16 residues. CDR3 nucleotide sequence: TGCGCCAGCAGTAGAATTGGTGGAGGCAGCCGCTACGAGCAGTACTTC. Protein product: CASSRIGGGSRYEQYF. Variable domain in full (rest from reference TRBV5-1 and TRBJ2-7): KAGVTQTPRYLIKTRGQQVTLSCSPISGHRSVSWYQQTPGQGLQFLFEYFSETQRNKGNFPGRFSGRQFSNSRSEMNVSTLELGDSALYLCASSRIGGGSRYEQYFGPGTRLTVT.

The chain joins TRBV7-9 to TRBJ1-1, with D tentatively TRBD1 (5 bases). The V end was cut by 6 bases, the J end by 2 bases, with 10 bases between. The V gene's germline CDR1 is SEHNR and CDR2 FQNEAQ (reference sequence). This CDR3 contains 13 residues. The CDR3: CASRQQENTEAFF. The DNA of the CDR3 is TGTGCCAGCAGACAACAGGAAAACACTGAAGCTTTCTTT.

This clone was counted between two and nine times. V gene TRBV5-1 combines with J gene TRBJ2-2, with 8 bases fitting TRBD1. The J segment lost 5 bases and the V segment lost 6 bases, leaving 6 bases of the junction unmatched. Germline V lookup: CDR1 SGHRS, CDR2 YFSETQ. The CDR3 consists of 14 residues. CDR3: CASTQRQGTGELFF. DNA of the CDR3: TGCGCCAGCACCCAGCGACAGGGGACCGGGGAGCTGTTTTTT. Supplemented by reference TRBV5-1 and TRBJ2-2, the full variable domain reads KAGVTQTPRYLIKTRGQQVTLSCSPISGHRSVSWYQQTPGQGLQFLFEYFSETQRNKGNFPGRFSGRQFSNSRSEMNVSTLELGDSALYLCASTQRQGTGELFFGEGSRLTVL.

The V call is TRBV7-2, the J call TRBJ2-3; no clear D. There are 15 residues in the CDR3. Per germline, CDR1 SGHTA and CDR2 FQGNSA. Trimming left V 3 bases short and J 0 bases short, with 10 bases between. As DNA, the CDR3 is TGTGCCAGCAGCTTCGCGCCGGGTAGCACAGATACGCAGTATTTT. Its translation is CASSFAPGSTDTQYF. Full variable domain (outside the CDR3, taken from reference TRBV7-2 and TRBJ2-3): GAGVSQSPSNKVTEKGKDVELRCDPISGHTALYWYRQSLGQGLEFLIYFQGNSAPDKSGLPSDRFSAERTGGSVSTLTIQRTQQEDSAVYLCASSFAPGSTDTQYFGPGTRLTVL.

This chain links TRBV2 with TRBJ1-5; the D gene is possibly TRBD1 (5 bases). Trimming cost V 7 bases and J 5 bases, with 18 bases left between them. Germline lookup yields CDR1 SNHLY and CDR2 FYNNEI. The CDR3 has 15 amino acids. The CDR3 bases are TGTGCCAGCACCACGGACTCCGGGGGTGATCAGCCCCAGCATTTT. Encoded protein: CASTTDSGGDQPQHF.

This rearrangement joins TRBV19 to TRBJ1-2, with D perhaps matching TRBD1 (6 bases). Deletions cut 3 bases from V and 7 bases from J, with 18 bases between. The CDR3 length is 15 residues. CDR1 is LNHDA, CDR2 SQIVND, per germline (reference sequence). CDR3 sequence: CASSIWGRGPSGYTF. In DNA, the CDR3 is TGTGCCAGTAGTATTTGGGGGCGCGGGCCTAGTGGCTACACCTTC.

This chain uses TRBV4-2 with TRBJ2-5; 15 nucleotides match TRBD2. Germline values: CDR1 LGHNA, CDR2 YNFKEQ. The CDR3 totals 16 residues. With V trimmed by 8 bases and J by 1 base, 5 bases remained unmatched. The CDR3 reads CASQGTSGGTQETQYF. The CDR3 DNA reads as TGTGCCAGCCAAGGGACTAGCGGGGGGACCCAAGAGACCCAGTACTTC.

The chain links TRBV4-1 to TRBJ2-5, with 10 bases matching TRBD2. Germline V gene data show CDR1 as MGHRA and CDR2 as YSYEKL. Unmatched junction bases numbered 15, after V lost 0 bases and J lost 2 bases. The CDR3 spans 20 residues. CDR3 nucleotide sequence: TGCGCCAGCAGCCAAGATCGTGGCGTGGCTAGCGGGGGAACACAAGAGACCCAGTACTTC. Its protein product is CASSQDRGVASGGTQETQYF.

This clone showed up just a few times. V usage is TRBV19 and J usage is TRBJ1-2; D is unclear. The V end lost 1 base, the J end lost 3 bases, and 12 bases lay between the germline ends. There are 15 residues in the CDR3. Germline CDR1 reads LNHDA; CDR2 reads SQIVND (reference sequence). CDR3 loop: CASSIVVGGDYGYTF. The CDR3 nucleotides are TGTGCCAGTAGTATAGTAGTAGGAGGCGACTATGGCTACACCTTC.

This clone came up once. This sequence joins TRBV25-1 and TRBJ2-7; D is perhaps TRBD1 (5 bases). Looked up from germline, CDR1 is MGHDK and CDR2 is SYGVNS. The ends were cut back, 7 bases at V and 2 bases at J, with 18 bases in the middle. This CDR3 is built from 15 residues. CDR3: CASTSGGTGPYEQYF. CDR3 coding DNA: TGTGCCAGCACCTCCGGCGGAACAGGCCCCTACGAGCAGTACTTC.

This clone has just a few counts. The V call is TRBV7-9, the J call TRBJ1-4, with 12 bases identical to TRBD1. Germline V lookup: CDR1 SEHNR, CDR2 FQNEAQ (reference sequence). The CDR3 has 18 amino acids. J was trimmed by 3 bases and V by 5 bases; bases with no gene match: 10. CDR3 protein: CASSPGTGGSVSNEKLFF. DNA for the CDR3: TGTGCCAGCAGCCCCGGGACAGGGGGCTCGGTATCTAATGAAAAACTGTTTTTT.

The J gene is TRBJ1-4, the V gene TRBV19, with a weak D call TRBD1 (5 bases). V was pared by 7 bases and J by 6 bases, with 15 bases between. The CDR3 has 14 residues. The V gene's germline CDR1 is LNHDA and CDR2 SQIVND (reference sequence). CDR3 coding DNA: TGTGCCAGTAAGGCCGGGGGGTTCGATGAAAAACTGTTTTTT. Its translation: CASKAGGFDEKLFF.

V and J are TRBV6-5 and TRBJ2-7, with a tentative D call TRBD2 (7 bases). V was shortened by 6 bases and J by 3 bases, with 18 bases between the two germline ends. Looked up from germline, CDR1 is MNHEY and CDR2 is SVGAGI. The CDR3 is made up of 15 amino acids. The CDR3: CASRREPTGYYEQYF. The CDR3 DNA reads TGTGCCAGCAGGCGGGAGCCGACAGGCTACTACGAGCAGTACTTC.

This CDR3 reads CASSLDFHPDGELFF. As DNA, the CDR3 is TGTGCCAGCAGCTTAGATTTTCACCCAGACGGGGAGCTGTTTTTT. The chain is built from TRBV11-2 and TRBJ2-2; unclear D gene. CDR3 length: 15 residues. Trimming took off 0 bases at V and 7 bases at J, with 12 bases between the two ends. Germline loops: CDR1 SGHAT, CDR2 FQNNGV.

The CDR3 DNA follows: TGTGCCAGCATTCAACCGGGACAGACGCGTCTCGGGGAGCTGTTTTTT. Encoded protein: CASIQPGQTRLGELFF. This chain connects TRBV28 to TRBJ2-2, with 7 bases fitting TRBD1. Trimming at V came to 7 bases and at J to 7 bases, leaving 15 bases not matched to a gene. Germline V gene data show CDR1 as MDHEN and CDR2 as SYDVKM. This CDR3 is built from 16 residues.

The chain joins TRBV5-1 to TRBJ2-1, with TRBD1 matching over 11 bases. CDR1 is SGHRS, CDR2 YFSETQ, per germline. The CDR3 covers 17 residues. The V and J ends lost 5 bases and 8 bases, in that order; junction bases with no gene match: 15. The chain's CDR3 is CASRLPRTGGASDEQFF. CDR3 sequence (DNA): TGCGCCAGCAGATTGCCAAGGACAGGGGGCGCGAGTGATGAGCAGTTCTTC.

As for this clone: Other DNA sequences in this sample translate to the same CDR3. This chain links TRBV5-1 with TRBJ1-2; 7 positions match TRBD1. This CDR3 comprises 14 residues. Germline CDR1 SGHRS, CDR2 YFSETQ. V shed 4 bases, J shed 2 bases, and the junction held 5 bases outside the gene matches. The CDR3 loop reads CASSPTTGNYGYTF. DNA for the CDR3: TGCGCCAGCAGCCCCACGACAGGGAACTATGGCTACACCTTC.

The chain has TRBV4-3 and TRBJ2-2; 11 bases agree with TRBD1. The CDR3 totals 18 residues. V lost 4 bases and J lost 6; bases outside the gene matches: 13. Germline-derived CDR1 and CDR2 are LGHNA and YSLEER. The CDR3 DNA sequence: TGCGCCAGCAGCCTAACACACGGGACAGGGGGTCGGCCCGGGGAGCTGTTTTTT. Its translation: CASSLTHGTGGRPGELFF.

This clone was found once. V is TRBV6-2 or TRBV6-3 and J is TRBJ2-2, with D maybe TRBD2 (6 bases). The germline gives CDR1 MNHEY, CDR2 SVGEGT. The CDR3 contains 13 residues. V was cut by 4 bases and J by 8 bases, with 11 bases left in between. In DNA, the CDR3 is TGTGCCAGCAGTTCAAAACTAGCTGGGGAGCTGTTTTTT. Its protein product is CASSSKLAGELFF.

The chain employs TRBV3-1 (or the pseudogene TRBV3-2) and TRBJ2-3; D gene unclear. The germline gives CDR1 LGHDT, CDR2 YNNKEL (reference sequence). Deletions cut 3 bases from V and 6 bases from J, with 7 bases between. The CDR3 consists of 12 residues. CDR3 coding DNA: TGTGCCAGCAGCCACGCGAGGGATACGCAGTATTTT. The encoded protein is CASSHARDTQYF.

This chain connects TRBV11-2 to TRBJ2-7; weak D call: TRBD1 (6 bases). The CDR3 covers 13 residues. Germline assignment: CDR1 SGHAT and CDR2 FQNNGV. V lost 1 base and J 9 bases, leaving 13 bases between the germline ends. CDR3 sequence reads: CASSLGLTGAQYF. In DNA, the CDR3 is TGTGCCAGCAGCTTAGGACTGACAGGAGCGCAGTACTTC.

CDR3 nucleotides: TGTGCCAGTAGATACGCCCATGGACAGGGAGGAACAGATACGCAGTATTTT. It is translated as CASRYAHGQGGTDTQYF. V is TRBV19 and J is TRBJ2-3; 8 nucleotides agree with TRBD1. The CDR3 runs 17 residues. Germline V lookup: CDR1 LNHDA, CDR2 SQIVND (reference sequence). Trimming took 6 bases from V and 3 from J; bases not matched to a gene: 14.

This clone has a handful of counts. In DNA, the CDR3 is TGTGCCAGCATCTGGGGGGGCGCGGGCTCTGGAAACACCATATATTTT. Amino acid sequence: CASIWGGAGSGNTIYF. V is TRBV28 and J is TRBJ1-3; D might be TRBD1 (6 bases). There are 16 residues in the CDR3. The germline gives CDR1 MDHEN, CDR2 SYDVKM. The germline V and J ends were trimmed by 7 bases and 0 bases, with 16 bases remaining between them.

The rearrangement links TRBV7-2 to TRBJ2-1; TRBD2 matches 10 bases. V dropped 4 bases and J dropped 4; count of bases not matched to a gene: 4. CDR3 size: 15 residues. Germline CDR1 and CDR2: SGHTA and FQGNSA. Here the CDR3 reads CASSSISGGYNEQFF. The CDR3 bases are TGTGCCAGCAGCTCGATTAGCGGGGGGTACAATGAGCAGTTCTTC.

Only a few counts were recorded for this clone. This chain connects TRBV2 to TRBJ2-1; weak D call: TRBD1 (6 bases). V was trimmed by 3 bases and J by 7 bases, leaving 13 bases between them. CDR3 length: 14 amino acids. Germline lookup yields CDR1 SNHLY and CDR2 FYNNEI. The CDR3 region has the DNA TGTGCCAGCAGTGACTGGGGGCAGAGGAATGAGCAGTTCTTC. Its translation is CASSDWGQRNEQFF. The whole variable domain, filled in from reference TRBV2 and TRBJ2-1, reads EPEVTQTPSHQVTQMGQEVILRCVPISNHLYFYWYRQILGQKVEFLVSFYNNEISEKSEIFDDQFSVERPDGSNFTLKIRSTKLEDSAMYFCASSDWGQRNEQFFGPGTRLTVL.

The V gene is TRBV30, the J gene TRBJ1-1; 10 bases align to TRBD1. V shed 0 bases, J shed 3 bases, and the junction held 13 bases outside the gene matches. The CDR3 has 18 residues. Looked up from germline, CDR1 is GTSNPN and CDR2 is SVGIG (reference sequence). CDR3 sequence reads: CAWSVPGQGFGVDTEAFF. CDR3 nucleotide sequence: TGTGCCTGGAGTGTACCGGGACAGGGGTTCGGCGTAGACACTGAAGCTTTCTTT.

The gene calls are TRBV5-5 and TRBJ2-5; D remains unclear. Germline assignment: CDR1 SGHKS and CDR2 YYEKEE (reference sequence). The CDR3 consists of 16 residues. V shed 1 base and J shed 1 base, with 14 bases lying between them. CDR3 sequence: CASSLNSWAAQETQYF. The CDR3 DNA reads as TGTGCCAGCAGCTTGAACTCCTGGGCAGCCCAAGAGACCCAGTACTTC.

The rearrangement joins TRBV7-6 to TRBJ2-3; TRBD2 matches at 10 bases. CDR1 and CDR2 (germline): SGHVS, FNYEAQ. Unmatched junction bases numbered 3, after V lost 0 bases and J lost 0 bases. The CDR3 contains 17 residues. The CDR3 loop reads CASSLATSGLSTDTQYF. In DNA, the CDR3 is TGTGCCAGCAGCTTAGCGACTAGCGGGCTAAGCACAGATACGCAGTATTTT.